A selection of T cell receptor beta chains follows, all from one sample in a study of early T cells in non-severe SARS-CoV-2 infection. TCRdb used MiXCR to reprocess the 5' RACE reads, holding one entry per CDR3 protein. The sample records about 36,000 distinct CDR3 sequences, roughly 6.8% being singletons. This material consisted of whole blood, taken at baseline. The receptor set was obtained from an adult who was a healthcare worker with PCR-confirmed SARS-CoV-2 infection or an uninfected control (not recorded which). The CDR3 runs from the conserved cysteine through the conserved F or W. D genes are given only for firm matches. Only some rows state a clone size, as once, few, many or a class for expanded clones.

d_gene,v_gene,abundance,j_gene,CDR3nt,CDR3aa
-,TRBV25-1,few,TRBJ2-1,TGTGCCAGTCGCCGGCAGGGGGGAAATGAGCAGTTCTTC,CASRRQGGNEQFF
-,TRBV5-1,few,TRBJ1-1,TGCGCCAGCAGCTTGAATTCAGCGAACACTGAAGCTTTCTTT,CASSLNSANTEAFF
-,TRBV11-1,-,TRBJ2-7,TGTGCCAGCAGCCTCCGGGACTCGCACTACGAGCAGTACTTC,CASSLRDSHYEQYF
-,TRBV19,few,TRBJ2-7,TGTGCCAGTAGTAAGGGCCCTTTGGAGCAGTACTTC,CASSKGPLEQYF
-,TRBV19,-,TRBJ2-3,TGTGCCAGTAGTCGCTCAGGTAGCACAGATACGCAGTATTTT,CASSRSGSTDTQYF
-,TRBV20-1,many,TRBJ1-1,TGCAGTGCCTCGGACATTATGAACACTGAAGCTTTCTTT,CSASDIMNTEAFF
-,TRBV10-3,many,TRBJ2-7,TGTGCCATCAGTCCGGGACTCCACTCCTACGAGCAGTACTTC,CAISPGLHSYEQYF
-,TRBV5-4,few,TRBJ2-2,TGTGCCAGCAGCTTGGGAGGGACAGCGGGCGGGGAGCTGTTTTTT,CASSLGGTAGGELFF
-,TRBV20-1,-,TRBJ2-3,TGCAGTGCTAGCCCCCAGCCTTCTAGCACAGATACGCAGTATTTT,CSASPQPSSTDTQYF
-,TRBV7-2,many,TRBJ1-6,TGTGCCAGCAGCTACCAGGACGGTTCACCCCTCCACTTT,CASSYQDGSPLHF
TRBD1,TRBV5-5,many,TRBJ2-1,TGTGCCAGCAGCTTGAAGGACAGGGGTAATGAGCAGTTCTTC,CASSLKDRGNEQFF
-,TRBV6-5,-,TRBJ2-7,TGTGCCAGCAGTTACTCGGGGGTATACGAGCAGTACTTC,CASSYSGVYEQYF
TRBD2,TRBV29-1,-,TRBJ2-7,TGCAGCGTTGGGGGTAGCGGGAGGGCCGGCGAGCAGTACTTC,CSVGGSGRAGEQYF
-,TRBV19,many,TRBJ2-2,TGTGCCAGTAGCGTGGTCGGGGAGCTGTTTTTT,CASSVVGELFF
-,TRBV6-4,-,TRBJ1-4,TGTGCCAGCTCCCAGGATCTTAATGAAAAACTGTTTTTT,CASSQDLNEKLFF
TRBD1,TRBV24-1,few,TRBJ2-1,TGTGCCACCGCAGCCCCGACAGGGATAAATGAGCAGTTCTTC,CATAAPTGINEQFF
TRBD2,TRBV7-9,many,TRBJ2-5,TGTGCCAGCAGCTTAGGGCTAGCGGGAACGGAGACCCAGTACTTC,CASSLGLAGTETQYF
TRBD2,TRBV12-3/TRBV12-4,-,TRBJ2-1,TGTGCCAGCAGTTTAGGGGCTAGCGGGAGGGCCAATGAGCAGTTCTTC,CASSLGASGRANEQFF
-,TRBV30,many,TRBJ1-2,TGTGCCTGGAGTGTGGGGCCTCGCTATGGCTACACCTTC,CAWSVGPRYGYTF
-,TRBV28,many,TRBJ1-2,TGTGCCAGCAGTTGGGGGGCCTCTTATGGCTACACCTTC,CASSWGASYGYTF
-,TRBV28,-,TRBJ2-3,TGTGCCAGCCGATCTAGCGCCACAGATACGCAGTATTTT,CASRSSATDTQYF
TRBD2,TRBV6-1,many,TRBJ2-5,TGTGCCAGCAGTTACCCCCTAGCGGGAGGAGAGACCCAGTACTTC,CASSYPLAGGETQYF
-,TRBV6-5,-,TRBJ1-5,TGTGCCAGCAGTTACTCGGGCCTTAATCAGCCCCAGCATTTT,CASSYSGLNQPQHF
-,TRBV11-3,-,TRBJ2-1,TGTGCCAGCAGCCCCCGCACCGGACCGGGTGGGAATGAGCAGTTCTTC,CASSPRTGPGGNEQFF
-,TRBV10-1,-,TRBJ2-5,TGCGCCAGCAGTGAGTCTTTTGGAGGGCAAGAGACCCAGTACTTC,CASSESFGGQETQYF
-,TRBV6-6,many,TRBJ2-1,TGTGCCAGCAGTTACCCTAGCACCCAGAGGAAGAACAATGAGCAGTTCTTC,CASSYPSTQRKNNEQFF
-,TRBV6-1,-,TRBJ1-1,TGTGCCAGCAGGGCCGGGCCGCTATTTGAAGCTTTCTTT,CASRAGPLFEAFF
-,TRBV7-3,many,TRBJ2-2,TGTGCCAGCAGCCCTTCCGGCCAAACCGGGGAGCTGTTTTTT,CASSPSGQTGELFF
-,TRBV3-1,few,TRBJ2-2,TGTGCCAGCAGACTCTATCCGGGGGAGCTGTTTTTT,CASRLYPGELFF